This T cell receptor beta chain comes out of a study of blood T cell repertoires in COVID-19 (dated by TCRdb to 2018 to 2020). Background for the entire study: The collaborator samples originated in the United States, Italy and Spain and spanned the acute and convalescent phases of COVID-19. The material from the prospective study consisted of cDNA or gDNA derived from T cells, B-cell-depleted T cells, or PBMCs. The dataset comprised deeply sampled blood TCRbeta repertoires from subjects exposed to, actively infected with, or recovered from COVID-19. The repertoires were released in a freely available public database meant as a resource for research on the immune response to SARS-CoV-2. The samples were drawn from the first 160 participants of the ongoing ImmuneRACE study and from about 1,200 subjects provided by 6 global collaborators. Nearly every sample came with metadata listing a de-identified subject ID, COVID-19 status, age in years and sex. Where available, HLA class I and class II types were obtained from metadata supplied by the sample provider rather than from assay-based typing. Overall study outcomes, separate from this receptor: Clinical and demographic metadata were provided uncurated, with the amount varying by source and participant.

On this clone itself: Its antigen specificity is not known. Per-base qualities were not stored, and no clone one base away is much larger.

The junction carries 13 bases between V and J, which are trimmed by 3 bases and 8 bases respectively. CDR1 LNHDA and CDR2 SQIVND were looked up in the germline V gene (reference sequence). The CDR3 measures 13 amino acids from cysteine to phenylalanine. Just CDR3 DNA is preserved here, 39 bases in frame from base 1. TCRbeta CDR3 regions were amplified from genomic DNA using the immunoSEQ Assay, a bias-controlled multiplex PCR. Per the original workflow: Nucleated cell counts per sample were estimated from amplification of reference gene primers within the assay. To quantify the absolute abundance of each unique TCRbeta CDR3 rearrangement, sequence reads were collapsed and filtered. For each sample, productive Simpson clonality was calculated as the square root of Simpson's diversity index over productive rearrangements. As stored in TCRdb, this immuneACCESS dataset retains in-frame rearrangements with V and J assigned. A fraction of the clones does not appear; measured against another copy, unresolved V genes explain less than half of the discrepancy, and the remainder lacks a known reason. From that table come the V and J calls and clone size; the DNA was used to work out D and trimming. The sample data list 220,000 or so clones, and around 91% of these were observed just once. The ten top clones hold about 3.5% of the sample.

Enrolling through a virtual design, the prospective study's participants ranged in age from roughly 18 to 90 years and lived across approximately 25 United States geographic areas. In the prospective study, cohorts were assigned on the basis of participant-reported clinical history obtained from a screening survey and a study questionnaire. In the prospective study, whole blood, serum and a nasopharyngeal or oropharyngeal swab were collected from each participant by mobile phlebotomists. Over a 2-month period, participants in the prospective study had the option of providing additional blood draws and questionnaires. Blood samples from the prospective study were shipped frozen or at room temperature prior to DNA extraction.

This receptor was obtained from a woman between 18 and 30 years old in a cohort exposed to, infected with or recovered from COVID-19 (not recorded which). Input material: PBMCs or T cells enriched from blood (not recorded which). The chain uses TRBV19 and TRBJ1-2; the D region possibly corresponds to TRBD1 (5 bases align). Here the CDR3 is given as CASSMAGGAGYTF. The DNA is TGTGCCAGTAGTATGGCGGGAGGGGCCGGCTACACCTTC.